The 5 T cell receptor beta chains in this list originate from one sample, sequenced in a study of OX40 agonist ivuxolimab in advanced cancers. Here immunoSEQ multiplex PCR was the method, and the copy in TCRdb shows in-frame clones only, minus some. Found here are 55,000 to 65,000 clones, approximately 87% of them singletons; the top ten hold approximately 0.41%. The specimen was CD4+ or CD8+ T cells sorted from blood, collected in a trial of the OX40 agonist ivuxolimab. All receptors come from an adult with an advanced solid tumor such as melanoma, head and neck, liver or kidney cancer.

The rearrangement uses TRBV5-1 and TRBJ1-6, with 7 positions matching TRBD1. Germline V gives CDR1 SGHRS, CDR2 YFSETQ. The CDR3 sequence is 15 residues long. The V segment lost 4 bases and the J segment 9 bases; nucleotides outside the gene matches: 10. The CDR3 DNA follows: TGCGCCAGCAGCCTCTCCGAGGGGGCTAGTTCACCCCTCCACTTT. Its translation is CASSLSEGASSPLHF.

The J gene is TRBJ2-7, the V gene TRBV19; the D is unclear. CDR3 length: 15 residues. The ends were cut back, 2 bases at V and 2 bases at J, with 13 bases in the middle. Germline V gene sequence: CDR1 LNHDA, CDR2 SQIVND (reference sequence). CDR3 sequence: CASSISLGNPYEQYF. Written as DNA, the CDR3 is TGTGCCAGTAGTATAAGTCTGGGGAACCCCTACGAGCAGTACTTC.

CDR3 DNA: TGTGCCAGCAGCGTTCGGGGGGACCCCAGCTCCTACAATGAGCAGTTCTTC. Translation: CASSVRGDPSSYNEQFF. The chain employs TRBV9 and TRBJ2-1, with 7 bases that match TRBD2. Germline V gene sequence: CDR1 SGDLS, CDR2 YYNGEE. The CDR3 consists of 17 residues. V was pared by 2 bases and J by 0 bases, with 8 bases of the junction left unmatched.

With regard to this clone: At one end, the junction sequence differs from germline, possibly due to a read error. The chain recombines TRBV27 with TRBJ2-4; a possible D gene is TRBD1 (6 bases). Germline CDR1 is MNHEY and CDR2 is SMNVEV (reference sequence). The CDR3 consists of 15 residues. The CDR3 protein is CASSFGPPRTDIQYF. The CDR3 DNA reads TGTGCCAGCAGCTTTGGCCCTCCTCGGACAGACATCCAGTACTTC.

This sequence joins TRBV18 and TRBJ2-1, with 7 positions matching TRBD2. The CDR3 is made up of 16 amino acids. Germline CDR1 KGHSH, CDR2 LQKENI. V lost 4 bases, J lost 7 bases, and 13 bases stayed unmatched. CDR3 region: CASSQSWASGQNEQFF. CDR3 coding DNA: TGTGCCAGCTCACAATCCTGGGCTAGCGGCCAGAATGAGCAGTTCTTC. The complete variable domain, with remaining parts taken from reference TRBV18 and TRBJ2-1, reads NAGVMQNPRHLVRRRGQEARLRCSPMKGHSHVYWYRQLPEEGLKFMVYLQKENIIDESGMPKERFSAEFPKEGPSILRIQQVVRGDSAAYFCASSQSWASGQNEQFFGPGTRLTVL.